This is a list of T cell receptor beta chains from one sample in a study of blood T cell repertoires in COVID-19. This table comes from immunoSEQ multiplex PCR, and its TCRdb copy is limited to in-frame clones, with some not included. The top ten hold around 2.9% of the sample, which has 140,000 or so clones, roughly nine tenths seen once. The sequenced sample was peripheral blood. The receptors here all came from a woman aged 60 to 75 with active COVID-19. Each CDR3 is given with its conserved first and last residue. The D gene is left open where the match is weak. Clone size is given for some rows only: seen once, a few or many times, or a class if the clone is expanded.

V: TRBV7-3; J: TRBJ1-1; D: TRBD1; size: .; DNA: TGTGCCAGCAGTCGACAGGGGAACACTGAAGCTTTCTTT; CDR3: CASSRQGNTEAFF
V: TRBV13; J: TRBJ2-3; D: .; size: .; DNA: TGTGCCAGCAGCTTACAGTCCAGGGATACGCAGTATTTT; CDR3: CASSLQSRDTQYF
V: TRBV28; J: TRBJ1-5; D: .; size: .; DNA: TGTGCCAGCGATCGCCAGGCTAGCAATCAGCCCCAGCATTTT; CDR3: CASDRQASNQPQHF
V: TRBV15; J: TRBJ1-6; D: TRBD1; size: .; DNA: TGTGCCACCAGCAGGCCGACAGGGGCTACGTCGGCACCCCTCCACTTT; CDR3: CATSRPTGATSAPLHF
V: TRBV18; J: TRBJ2-1; D: .; size: .; DNA: TGTGCCAGCTCACCAATCCCCCCGGCGGGCGGGTTAAGCTCCTACAATGAGCAGTTCTTC; CDR3: CASSPIPPAGGLSSYNEQFF
V: TRBV19; J: TRBJ2-1; D: .; size: .; DNA: TGTGCCAGTAGTGTTGGTAGCGCCAGCAATGAGCAGTTCTTC; CDR3: CASSVGSASNEQFF
V: TRBV10-3; J: TRBJ2-3; D: TRBD2; size: .; DNA: TGTGCCATCAGTGGGGGACTAGCGGGAGCGTCAGATACGCAGTATTTT; CDR3: CAISGGLAGASDTQYF
V: TRBV27; J: TRBJ2-2; D: TRBD2; size: .; DNA: TGTGCCAGCAGTTTACGGGGGGGTGACACCGGGGAGCTGTTTTTT; CDR3: CASSLRGGDTGELFF
V: TRBV25-1; J: TRBJ2-7; D: .; size: .; DNA: TGTGCCAGCAGCCCAATTGGGAGGGGGGAGATCTCCTACGAGCAGTACTTC; CDR3: CASSPIGRGEISYEQYF
V: TRBV7-3; J: TRBJ2-7; D: .; size: .; DNA: TGTGCCAGCAGCCCTACCCCCGGGAACTCCTACGAGCAGTACTTC; CDR3: CASSPTPGNSYEQYF
V: TRBV7-2; J: TRBJ1-5; D: .; size: .; DNA: TGTGCCAGCAGCTTAAGGGGTAGCAATCAGCCCCAGCATTTT; CDR3: CASSLRGSNQPQHF
V: TRBV28; J: TRBJ1-2; D: .; size: .; DNA: TGTGCCAGCACCCCCCCGGGAACTCGCCGGAGTGGCTACACCTTC; CDR3: CASTPPGTRRSGYTF
V: TRBV12-3/TRBV12-4; J: TRBJ1-2; D: .; size: .; DNA: TGTGCCAGCAGATCTAGGGAGGTCGGTGGCTACACCTTC; CDR3: CASRSREVGGYTF
V: TRBV9; J: TRBJ2-7; D: TRBD1; size: few; DNA: TGTGCCAGCAGCGCAACCGGGACAGGGGGATACGAGCAGTACTTC; CDR3: CASSATGTGGYEQYF
V: TRBV28; J: TRBJ2-7; D: TRBD2; size: once; DNA: TGTGCCAGCAGTTTACAGCTAGCGGGACTCTACGAGCAGTACTTC; CDR3: CASSLQLAGLYEQYF
V: TRBV5-4; J: TRBJ2-5; D: TRBD2; size: .; DNA: TGTGCCAGCAGCCGACAGGGACTAGCGGGCCCCCAAGAGACCCAGTACTTC; CDR3: CASSRQGLAGPQETQYF
V: TRBV7-2; J: TRBJ2-7; D: TRBD2; size: .; DNA: TGTGCCAGCAGCTTAGGAGCGGGAGTTAACTACGAGCAGTACTTC; CDR3: CASSLGAGVNYEQYF
V: TRBV7-3; J: TRBJ2-5; D: .; size: .; DNA: TGTGCCAGCAGCAGCCCTCAAGAGACCCAGTACTTC; CDR3: CASSSPQETQYF
V: TRBV24-1; J: TRBJ1-5; D: .; size: .; DNA: TGTGCCACCAGTGCCCACAGGGCGGGTCAGCCCCAGCATTTT; CDR3: CATSAHRAGQPQHF
V: TRBV27; J: TRBJ2-7; D: TRBD1; size: .; DNA: TGTGCCACCTCGAGGGGGCGACAGGGGAGCTACGAGCAGTACTTC; CDR3: CATSRGRQGSYEQYF
V: TRBV28; J: TRBJ1-2; D: TRBD1; size: .; DNA: TGTGCCAGCAGTCCTGGGACAGCAAGCAACTATGGCTACACCTTC; CDR3: CASSPGTASNYGYTF
V: TRBV7-9; J: TRBJ2-2; D: .; size: .; DNA: TGTGCCAGCAGCTCGACCCACGGGTTAAGGTTTAGGAACACCGGGGAGCTGTTTTTT; CDR3: CASSSTHGLRFRNTGELFF
V: TRBV7-8; J: TRBJ2-7; D: .; size: once; DNA: TGTGCCAGCAGCCGAACGGGACTTGCGGACTACGAGCAGTACTTC; CDR3: CASSRTGLADYEQYF
V: TRBV7-2; J: TRBJ2-7; D: TRBD2; size: .; DNA: TGTGCCAGCAGCTTAGAGTGGACTAGCGGGTGGCCTTCTTACGAGCAGTACTTC; CDR3: CASSLEWTSGWPSYEQYF